Presented here are 22 T cell receptor beta chains from one specimen sequenced in a study of beta chain features in type 1 diabetes. Study-level results: In all four CD4+ subsets, TCRB CDR3 length was significantly, moderately reduced in type 1 diabetes.

The whole isolated RNA underwent reverse transcription, so sequencing captured expressed TCRB transcripts. The table came from immunoSEQ multiplex PCR; TCRdb's copy has only in-frame clones and leaves some out. Here the sample spans about 700,000 clones, roughly an eighth being singletons. These receptors' targets are unknown. Specimen: naive CD4+ T cells from blood. The origin of the receptors is a man between 18 and 35 years old with type 1 diabetes.

This clone has only a few counts. V and J are TRBV30 and TRBJ2-3, with D perhaps TRBD1 (6 bases). Germline-derived CDR1 and CDR2 are GTSNPN and SVGIG (reference sequence). With 2 bases removed from V and 0 bases from J, the gap between germline ends came to 12 bases. The CDR3 has 15 residues. This CDR3 reads CAWSILQGSTDTQYF. CDR3 nucleotide sequence: TGTGCCTGGAGTATCCTTCAGGGGAGCACAGATACGCAGTATTTT.

This chain links TRBV18 with TRBJ1-4, with 7 bases lining up with TRBD1. The CDR3 contains 15 residues. Looked up from germline, CDR1 is KGHSH and CDR2 is LQKENI. Trimming removed 4 bases from V and 6 bases from J; junction bases left unmatched: 8. CDR3 sequence reads: CASSQLTGTDEKLFF. CDR3 coding DNA: TGTGCCAGCTCACAATTAACCGGGACAGATGAAAAACTGTTTTTT. Together with reference TRBV18 and TRBJ1-4, the CDR3 gives the full variable domain: NAGVMQNPRHLVRRRGQEARLRCSPMKGHSHVYWYRQLPEEGLKFMVYLQKENIIDESGMPKERFSAEFPKEGPSILRIQQVVRGDSAAYFCASSQLTGTDEKLFFGSGTQLSVL.

The chain employs TRBV18 and TRBJ2-5, with 12 bases identical to TRBD2. The germline V gene has CDR1 KGHSH and CDR2 LQKENI. The trim removed 2 bases at V and 2 bases at J, leaving 6 bases unmatched. This CDR3 spans 17 amino acids. The CDR3 DNA is TGTGCCAGCTCACCATCGATGACTAGCGGGGGACAAGAGACCCAGTACTTC. This sequence encodes CASSPSMTSGGQETQYF.

This clone was seen more than once but under ten times. The gene calls are TRBV18 and TRBJ2-3; D tentatively reads TRBD1 or TRBD2 (6 bases each). From germline, CDR1 is KGHSH and CDR2 LQKENI. Trimming shortened V by 4 bases and J by 4 bases, and 18 bases separated the two germline ends. The CDR3 is made up of 16 amino acids. CDR3 nucleotides: TGTGCCAGCTCACTCCTCTCGGGGGCGGCGGCAGATACGCAGTATTTT. Amino acids: CASSLLSGAAADTQYF.

J is TRBJ2-7 and V is TRBV7-9; D remains ambiguous. CDR1 is SEHNR, CDR2 FQNEAQ, per germline (reference sequence). V was pared by 7 bases and J by 4 bases, with 11 bases between. The CDR3 sequence is 12 residues long. The DNA of the CDR3 is TGTGCCAGCATCGGGCAAGGGTACGAGCAGTACTTC. This encodes CASIGQGYEQYF.

A few counts support this clone. The chain couples TRBV4-1 to TRBJ2-7, with TRBD2 identical over 11 bases. V was clipped by 2 bases and J by 6 bases; unmatched bases: 12. The V gene's germline CDR1 is MGHRA and CDR2 YSYEKL. This CDR3 is 17 amino acids long. The DNA for the CDR3 is TGCGCCAGCAGCCAACAGGGACTAGCGGACGTCACCACCGAGCAGTACTTC. Its translation is CASSQQGLADVTTEQYF.

This clone was seen only a few times. The chain has TRBV6-5 and TRBJ2-1; 9 bases are shared with TRBD1. The V gene's germline CDR1 is MNHEY and CDR2 SVGAGI. The trim removed 7 bases at V and 4 bases at J, leaving 5 bases unmatched. The CDR3 has 14 residues. This chain's CDR3 is CASTTGGQYNEQFF. CDR3 nucleotide sequence: TGTGCCAGCACGACAGGGGGTCAATACAATGAGCAGTTCTTC.

The chain is built from TRBV2 and TRBJ2-3; D may match TRBD1 or TRBD2 (5 bases each). V shed 1 base and J shed 0 bases, with 11 bases lying between them. Germline values: CDR1 SNHLY, CDR2 FYNNEI. CDR3 length: 16 amino acids. CDR3: CASSEEGPTSTDTQYF. The CDR3 DNA reads as TGTGCCAGCAGTGAAGAGGGACCGACTAGCACAGATACGCAGTATTTT. Using reference TRBV2 and TRBJ2-3 for the parts outside the CDR3, the full variable domain is EPEVTQTPSHQVTQMGQEVILRCVPISNHLYFYWYRQILGQKVEFLVSFYNNEISEKSEIFDDQFSVERPDGSNFTLKIRSTKLEDSAMYFCASSEEGPTSTDTQYFGPGTRLTVL.

This clone was counted a few times. The V and J genes are TRBV13 and TRBJ1-2; the D gene is possibly TRBD1 (5 bases). CDR1 and CDR2 (germline): PRHDT, FYEKMQ (reference sequence). V was clipped by 5 bases and J by 4 bases, with 14 bases between them. The CDR3 runs to 14 residues. CDR3 sequence reads: CASSVQGLGYGYTF. The CDR3 DNA reads as TGTGCCAGCAGCGTTCAGGGTTTGGGCTATGGCTACACCTTC.

This clone was detected a few times. V and J are TRBV9 and TRBJ2-3; D is perhaps TRBD1 (6 bases). Trimming stripped 5 bases from V and 1 base from J, with 14 bases between. The V gene's germline CDR1 is SGDLS and CDR2 YYNGEE. The CDR3 spans 15 residues. CDR3 sequence (DNA): TGTGCCAGCAGAGGACAGCTCCCCGGCACAGATACGCAGTATTTT. Its protein is CASRGQLPGTDTQYF.

Note on this clone: One junction end does not reproduce the germline sequence, and a read error may be involved. As DNA, the CDR3 is TGTGCCATCACTGAGGACTCTGGGGCCAACGTCCTGACTTTC. Its translation: CAITEDSGANVLTF. The chain employs TRBV10-3 and TRBJ2-6; the D is unclear. The CDR3 sequence is 14 residues long. CDR1 is ENHRY and CDR2 is SYGVKD in the germline V gene.

CDR3 bases: TGTGCCAGCGGGCAGATCCCCGGGGAGCTGTTTTTT. This translates into CASGQIPGELFF. V and J are TRBV2 and TRBJ2-2, with D uncertain. V was trimmed by 8 bases and J by 6 bases, leaving 10 bases between them. Germline V gene data show CDR1 as SNHLY and CDR2 as FYNNEI. This CDR3 has 12 amino acids. Full variable domain (outside the CDR3, taken from reference TRBV2 and TRBJ2-2): EPEVTQTPSHQVTQMGQEVILRCVPISNHLYFYWYRQILGQKVEFLVSFYNNEISEKSEIFDDQFSVERPDGSNFTLKIRSTKLEDSAMYFCASGQIPGELFFGEGSRLTVL.

In its sample, this clone was seen a few times. The J gene is TRBJ2-7, the V gene TRBV5-1, with D possibly matching TRBD2 (5 bases). The CDR3 length is 16 residues. CDR1 and CDR2 (germline): SGHRS, YFSETQ. V lost 0 bases, J lost 4 bases, and 17 bases lay in between. Written as DNA, the CDR3 is TGCGCCAGCAGCTTGGTAATGGTTGACGGCGGGTACGAGCAGTACTTC. Residues: CASSLVMVDGGYEQYF.

This clone was observed a handful of times. V usage is TRBV4-1 and J usage is TRBJ1-1; D remains ambiguous. With 0 bases removed from V and 10 bases from J, the gap between germline ends came to 9 bases. CDR3 length: 12 residues. CDR1 and CDR2 from the germline V gene are MGHRA and YSYEKL. CDR3 protein: CASSQDRVRAFF. In DNA, the CDR3 is TGCGCCAGCAGCCAAGATCGGGTTAGAGCTTTCTTT.

This clone showed up just a few times. The rearrangement joins TRBV5-1 to TRBJ1-1; TRBD1 agrees at 7 bases. Per the germline V gene, CDR1 is SGHRS and CDR2 is YFSETQ. This CDR3 has 15 amino acids. The junction had 7 bases not matched to a gene; V was cut back by 4 bases and J by 1 base. CDR3: CASSEIRTGNTEAFF. Written as DNA, the CDR3 is TGCGCCAGCAGCGAAATCCGGACAGGGAACACTGAAGCTTTCTTT.

The chain uses TRBV9 and TRBJ2-7; D may be TRBD1 or TRBD2 (5 bases each). This CDR3 has 14 amino acids. CDR1 SGDLS and CDR2 YYNGEE come from the germline V gene. Trimming took off 4 bases at V and 2 bases at J, with 13 bases between the two ends. As DNA, the CDR3 is TGTGCCAGCAGCTATGGGACGGGCACCTACGAGCAGTACTTC. This gives the protein CASSYGTGTYEQYF.

The CDR3 nucleotides are TGTGCCTGCGGGACGAACGCGAACACCGGGGAGCTGTTTTTT. It codes for CACGTNANTGELFF. This sequence joins TRBV30 and TRBJ2-2; D could derive from TRBD1 or TRBD2 (5 bases each). Germline V CDR1 and CDR2: GTSNPN, SVGIG (reference sequence). CDR3 length: 14 amino acids. The V gene lost 6 bases and the J gene lost 0 bases, with 11 bases spanning the gap.

The V and J genes are TRBV9 and TRBJ1-4; D call uncertain. The V end was cut by 4 bases, the J end by 7 bases, with 17 bases between. Germline loops: CDR1 SGDLS, CDR2 YYNGEE. The CDR3 has 15 amino acids. CDR3 loop: CASSPLDGYGEKLFF. Written as DNA, the CDR3 is TGTGCCAGCAGCCCCCTCGACGGTTATGGTGAAAAACTGTTTTTT.

The chain joins TRBV10-3 to TRBJ1-1; no reliable D call. This CDR3 contains 15 residues. Deletions cut 5 bases from V and 2 bases from J, with 15 bases between. CDR1 and CDR2 from the germline V gene are ENHRY and SYGVKD. In DNA, the CDR3 is TGTGCCATCAGTCCTTATGCTGGGGTAAACACTGAAGCTTTCTTT. It is translated as CAISPYAGVNTEAFF.

The chain employs TRBV25-1 and TRBJ1-6; 7 nucleotides agree with TRBD1. Germline CDR1 reads MGHDK; CDR2 reads SYGVNS. This CDR3 is 16 amino acids long. Trimming took 3 bases from V and 7 from J; bases not matched to a gene: 9. As DNA, the CDR3 is TGTGCCAGCAGTGAGTCCCTCGGGACAGTAAATTCACCCCTCCACTTT. Protein: CASSESLGTVNSPLHF.

In its sample, this clone was seen a few times. The chain has TRBV4-1 and TRBJ1-2; D is possibly TRBD1 (5 bases). Germline CDR1 and CDR2: MGHRA and YSYEKL. Trimming removed 0 bases from V and 4 bases from J, with 12 bases in between. CDR3 length equals 15 residues. The CDR3 sequence is CASSQEMQGPYGYTF. CDR3 sequence (DNA): TGCGCCAGCAGCCAAGAAATGCAGGGTCCCTATGGCTACACCTTC.

V gene TRBV15 combines with J gene TRBJ1-1; 7 nucleotides line up with TRBD1. Per germline, CDR1 LNHNV and CDR2 YYDKDF (reference sequence). CDR3 length equals 15 residues. Trimming took 0 bases from V and 4 from J; bases not matched to a gene: 5. The CDR3 DNA sequence: TGTGCCACCAGCAGAGATCTAACAGGGGCCACTGAAGCTTTCTTT. It is translated as CATSRDLTGATEAFF.